Shown below are 31 T cell receptor beta chains from a single sample sequenced in a study of cytomegalovirus exposure and HLA in healthy donors. The PCR ran on 60 Vbeta and 13 Jbeta primers. The method was immunoSEQ multiplex PCR; TCRdb's version includes in-frame clones alone and lacks a portion of them. This table holds 60,000 to 85,000 clones, roughly 84% found once. The specimen was PBMCs. The receptors here all came from a man between 70 and 80 years old in good health and CMV-seropositive.

The chain carries TRBV28 and TRBJ2-5, with D possibly being TRBD2 (6 bases). From germline, CDR1 is MDHEN and CDR2 SYDVKM. The CDR3 consists of 15 residues. V was pared by 2 bases and J by 5 bases, with 15 bases between. CDR3: CASSLGGRLVETQYF. The CDR3 DNA follows: TGTGCCAGCAGTTTAGGTGGGAGGTTAGTTGAGACCCAGTACTTC.

The chain recombines TRBV4-1 with TRBJ2-5; no firm D call. With 2 bases removed from V and 4 bases from J, the gap between germline ends came to 14 bases. The CDR3 consists of 15 residues. Germline V gene data show CDR1 as MGHRA and CDR2 as YSYEKL. For the CDR3, the DNA is TGCGCCAGCAGCCAATTAGAACCCCCGGGAGAGACCCAGTACTTC. The encoded protein is CASSQLEPPGETQYF.

This chain connects TRBV10-1 to TRBJ2-2; no firm D call. CDR3 length: 14 residues. Germline CDR1 reads WNHNN; CDR2 reads SYGVQD (reference sequence). The germline V and J ends were trimmed by 0 bases and 7 bases, with 9 bases remaining between them. The CDR3 DNA reads TGCGCCAGCAGTGAGTCGTCGACGGGCGGGGAGCTGTTTTTT. It specifies CASSESSTGGELFF.

The table lists this clone with a count of one. The chain combines TRBV5-1 with TRBJ1-2, with 9 nucleotides matching TRBD1. The CDR3 consists of 13 residues. The V segment lost 3 bases and the J segment 8 bases; nucleotides outside the gene matches: 5. The germline V gene has CDR1 SGHRS and CDR2 YFSETQ. The CDR3 DNA sequence: TGCGCCAGCAGCTCGGGACAGGGTGGAGGCTACACCTTC. It codes for CASSSGQGGGYTF.

The V gene is TRBV5-1, the J gene TRBJ2-6, with D possibly being TRBD1 (6 bases). V gave up 6 bases and J gave up 1 base, with 11 bases separating them. Germline V CDR1 and CDR2: SGHRS, YFSETQ. The CDR3 runs to 15 residues. The DNA of the CDR3 is TGCGCCAGCACAGACACAGGGTCTGGGGCCAACGTCCTGACTTTC. This gives the protein CASTDTGSGANVLTF.

The rearrangement uses TRBV28 and TRBJ2-1; possibly TRBD1 for D (6 bases). This CDR3 contains 13 residues. Germline CDR1 MDHEN, CDR2 SYDVKM. V was shortened by 5 bases and J by 6 bases, with 11 bases between the two germline ends. The CDR3, as DNA: TGTGCCAGCAGTACACAGGGTATCAATGAGCAGTTCTTC. Translating gives CASSTQGINEQFF.

The CDR3 region has the DNA TGTGCCATCAGTCCCCAGGGGGCAGGTGAGCAGTTCTTC. Encoded protein: CAISPQGAGEQFF. The gene calls are TRBV10-3 and TRBJ2-1; 8 nucleotides line up with TRBD1. J was trimmed by 9 bases and V by 5 bases; bases with no gene match: 6. The CDR3 length is 13 residues. CDR1 is ENHRY and CDR2 is SYGVKD in the germline V gene.

The V call is TRBV5-1, the J call TRBJ2-7, with 11 bases fitting TRBD1. V lost 4 bases and J lost 5; bases outside the gene matches: 11. The CDR3 is 16 amino acids. Looked up from germline, CDR1 is SGHRS and CDR2 is YFSETQ. CDR3 residues: CASSIGPRDRGDEQYF. The CDR3 region has the DNA TGCGCCAGCAGCATTGGGCCAAGGGACAGGGGGGACGAGCAGTACTTC.

This clone showed up just once. The chain carries TRBV5-1 and TRBJ2-3; 9 bases fit TRBD1. CDR3 size: 15 residues. Unmatched junction bases numbered 8, after V lost 7 bases and J lost 2 bases. CDR1 and CDR2 from the germline V gene are SGHRS and YFSETQ. CDR3 DNA: TGCGCCAGCCAAAAGGGGACAGGGAACACAGATACGCAGTATTTT. The encoded protein is CASQKGTGNTDTQYF.

The V gene is TRBV13, the J gene TRBJ2-1; TRBD2 matches 9 bases. Germline-derived CDR1 and CDR2 are PRHDT and FYEKMQ (reference sequence). V dropped 6 bases and J dropped 4; count of bases not matched to a gene: 7. CDR3 length equals 15 residues. The CDR3 bases are TGTGCCAGCAGGTTAAGCGGGGGGACTTACAATGAGCAGTTCTTC. Protein sequence: CASRLSGGTYNEQFF. The whole variable domain, remainder taken from reference TRBV13 and TRBJ2-1, is AAGVIQSPRHLIKEKRETATLKCYPIPRHDTVYWYQQGPGQDPQFLISFYEKMQSDKGSIPDRFSAQQFSDYHSELNMSSLELGDSALYFCASRLSGGTYNEQFFGPGTRLTVL.

The chain uses TRBV20-1 and TRBJ2-3; D unclear. CDR1 and CDR2 from the germline V gene are DFQATT and SNEGSKA (reference sequence). The CDR3 loop spans 10 amino acids. The germline V and J ends were trimmed by 2 bases and 14 bases, with 11 bases remaining between them. Here the CDR3 reads CSARQEYAYF. CDR3 in DNA: TGCAGTGCTAGACAAGAGTATGCGTATTTT.

The gene calls are TRBV7-9 and TRBJ1-6, with 9 bases that match TRBD1. CDR1 SEHNR and CDR2 FQNEAQ come from the germline V gene (reference sequence). The trim removed 5 bases at V and 6 bases at J, leaving 5 bases unmatched. The CDR3 has 15 residues. CDR3 DNA sequence: TGTGCCAGCAGCCCCGGACAGGGGATTAATTCACCCCTCCACTTT. Its translation is CASSPGQGINSPLHF.

The chain recombines TRBV25-1 with TRBJ1-5; maybe TRBD1 (5 bases). Trimming pared 6 bases from V and 3 bases from J, leaving 9 bases between. The germline CDR1 and CDR2 sequences are MGHDK and SYGVNS. The CDR3 covers 13 residues. The CDR3 coding sequence is TGTGCCAGCAGGGGGGGGTACAATCAGCCCCAGCATTTT. It is translated as CASRGGYNQPQHF.

This clone has just a few counts. The chain employs TRBV29-1 and TRBJ2-7, with TRBD2 identical over 7 bases. Germline V lookup: CDR1 SQVTM, CDR2 ANQGSEA. CDR3 size: 13 residues. V was clipped by 2 bases and J by 3 bases; unmatched bases: 4. CDR3 region: CSVEFGEGYEQYF. CDR3 DNA: TGCAGCGTTGAATTTGGGGAGGGCTACGAGCAGTACTTC.

Comments on this clone: Other DNA sequences within the sample encode an identical CDR3. This rearrangement joins TRBV28 to TRBJ2-3; no clear D. Germline CDR1 is MDHEN and CDR2 is SYDVKM. The V end was cut by 6 bases, the J end by 6 bases, with 13 bases between. CDR3 length equals 13 residues. The chain's CDR3 is CASSPVYPDTQYF. In nucleotides, the CDR3 is TGTGCCAGCAGCCCCGTTTATCCGGATACGCAGTATTTT.

The rearrangement joins TRBV4-2 to TRBJ2-7; 16 bases map to TRBD2. After removal of 5 bases from V and 5 bases from J, the junction contained 3 bases not matched to a gene. The germline gives CDR1 LGHNA, CDR2 YNFKEQ. The CDR3 covers 15 residues. DNA of the CDR3: TGTGCCAGCAGCGAGGGACTAGCGGGGGGGAACGAGCAGTACTTC. It translates to CASSEGLAGGNEQYF.

V and J are TRBV11-2 and TRBJ1-1; no clear D gene. V lost 5 bases, J lost 7 bases, and 20 bases lay in between. Germline CDR1 is SGHAT and CDR2 is FQNNGV. The CDR3 runs to 15 residues. The CDR3 bases are TGTGCCAGCAGCCTAAATTGGGCGGGATCGGGTGAAGCTTTCTTT. It translates to CASSLNWAGSGEAFF.

The chain links TRBV5-1 to TRBJ2-6; tentative D call: TRBD1 (5 bases). The CDR3 sequence is 16 residues long. Trimming pared 4 bases from V and 0 bases from J, leaving 11 bases between. CDR1 and CDR2 from the germline V gene are SGHRS and YFSETQ. CDR3: CASSGRVASGANVLTF. The CDR3 DNA reads TGCGCCAGCAGCGGCAGGGTAGCCTCTGGGGCCAACGTCCTGACTTTC.

The gene calls are TRBV6-1 and TRBJ1-1; perhaps TRBD1 as D (6 bases). Per germline, CDR1 MNHNS and CDR2 SASEGT. V was shortened by 3 bases and J by 0 bases, with 8 bases between the two germline ends. The CDR3 sequence is 14 residues long. The CDR3 DNA reads TGTGCCAGCAGTGACCGACAGGTGAACACTGAAGCTTTCTTT. It codes for CASSDRQVNTEAFF.

V usage is TRBV27 and J usage is TRBJ1-1, with 10 positions matching TRBD1. The length of the CDR3 is 14 residues. The V segment lost 6 bases and the J segment 4 bases; nucleotides outside the gene matches: 5. Germline CDR1 and CDR2: MNHEY and SMNVEV (reference sequence). CDR3 nucleotide sequence: TGTGCCAGCAGGGCGGACAGGGGGGCCACTGAAGCTTTCTTT. Protein product: CASRADRGATEAFF.

The CDR3 sequence: CASSQGLADYNEQFF. Here the CDR3 DNA reads TGTGCCAGCAGCCAAGGACTAGCGGACTACAATGAGCAGTTCTTC. The chain uses TRBV7-9 and TRBJ2-1; 10 bases match TRBD2. V shed 5 bases and J 3 bases; nucleotides not matched to a gene: 4. Germline CDR1 SEHNR, CDR2 FQNEAQ (reference sequence). This CDR3 is 15 amino acids long.

The chain carries TRBV12-5 and TRBJ1-1, with TRBD1 as a possible D gene (6 bases). Germline lookup yields CDR1 LGHNT and CDR2 FRNRAP. The CDR3 is 13 amino acids. The V and J ends lost 10 bases and 2 bases respectively, with 14 bases between them. The CDR3 DNA sequence: TGTGCTACTTCTCCAGGGGACAACACTGAAGCTTTCTTT. This gives the protein CATSPGDNTEAFF.

The J gene is TRBJ1-1, the V gene TRBV11-1; D is perhaps TRBD1 (5 bases). This CDR3 is built from 14 residues. Deletions cut 6 bases from V and 5 bases from J, with 16 bases between. From germline, CDR1 is SGHAT and CDR2 FQDESV (reference sequence). The CDR3 DNA sequence: TGTGCCAGCAGGAGTAGCGGGGGGGTAACTGAAGCTTTCTTT. Residues: CASRSSGGVTEAFF.

The genes are TRBV6-4 and TRBJ2-1, with 7 nucleotides matching TRBD2. The junction had 10 bases not matched to a gene; V was cut back by 2 bases and J by 9 bases. Looked up from germline, CDR1 is MRHNA and CDR2 is SNTAGT. The CDR3 consists of 15 residues. CDR3 nucleotide sequence: TGTGCCAGCAGTGACGTCTGGGGAGGGCCGAGTGAGCAGTTCTTC. Amino acids: CASSDVWGGPSEQFF.

The chain employs TRBV18 and TRBJ2-1, with D perhaps TRBD2 (5 bases). CDR1 is KGHSH and CDR2 is LQKENI in the germline V gene. The CDR3 sequence is 17 residues long. With 0 bases removed from V and 0 bases from J, the gap between germline ends came to 12 bases. The CDR3 DNA reads TGTGCCAGCTCACCACCCCCTTGGAGGAGCTCCTACAATGAGCAGTTCTTC. Protein: CASSPPPWRSSYNEQFF.

This chain links TRBV18 with TRBJ2-1; D ambiguous. V was trimmed by 3 bases and J by 6 bases, leaving 12 bases between them. The CDR3 consists of 14 residues. Germline assignment: CDR1 KGHSH and CDR2 LQKENI. The CDR3 loop reads CASSPNHGVNEQFF. The CDR3 bases are TGTGCCAGCTCACCCAATCACGGAGTCAATGAGCAGTTCTTC.

The rearrangement uses TRBV18 and TRBJ1-5, with 9 bases fitting TRBD1. The CDR3 contains 16 residues. The germline V gene encodes CDR1 KGHSH and CDR2 LQKENI. The ends lost 8 bases at V and 0 bases at J; junction bases unmatched: 8. The DNA for the CDR3 is TGTGCCAGCCGCGGACAGGGGTCATATAGCAATCAGCCCCAGCATTTT. Encoded protein: CASRGQGSYSNQPQHF.

The chain combines TRBV30 with TRBJ1-1, with a possible D match to TRBD1 (5 bases). V was cut by 0 bases and J by 0 bases, with 5 bases left in between. CDR3 length equals 13 residues. Germline-derived CDR1 and CDR2 are GTSNPN and SVGIG (reference sequence). The CDR3 spells CAWSVGVNTEAFF. CDR3 sequence (DNA): TGTGCCTGGAGTGTAGGGGTGAACACTGAAGCTTTCTTT.

The chain joins TRBV10-3 to TRBJ1-6, with a possible D match to TRBD1 (5 bases). The CDR3 length is 15 residues. The germline V gene encodes CDR1 ENHRY and CDR2 SYGVKD. Between the trimmed V and J ends, which lost 6 bases and 7 bases, there was a span of 16 bases. The CDR3: CAISALQEGNSPLHF. DNA of the CDR3: TGTGCCATCAGCGCCTTACAGGAGGGGAATTCACCCCTCCACTTT.

The chain carries TRBV4-1 and TRBJ2-1; 9 positions agree with TRBD1. With 3 bases clipped from V and 3 bases from J, the junction kept 3 bases outside the gene matches. Per the germline V gene, CDR1 is MGHRA and CDR2 is YSYEKL. The CDR3 runs 15 residues. The CDR3 DNA reads as TGCGCCAGCAGCCAGGAGGGACAGGGCTACAATGAGCAGTTCTTC. Protein product: CASSQEGQGYNEQFF.

The chain links TRBV7-9 to TRBJ2-7, with a possible D match to TRBD1 (5 bases). CDR3 length: 13 amino acids. The germline V gene encodes CDR1 SEHNR and CDR2 FQNEAQ (reference sequence). Trimming took 4 bases from V and 4 from J, leaving 11 bases between them. In DNA form, the CDR3 reads TGTGCCAGCAGCTGGAAGGGGAATTACGAGCAGTACTTC. This encodes CASSWKGNYEQYF. The entire variable domain, with the rest obtained from reference TRBV7-9 and TRBJ2-7, is as follows: DTGVSQNPRHKITKRGQNVTFRCDPISEHNRLYWYRQTLGQGPEFLTYFQNEAQLEKSRLLSDRFSAERPKGSFSTLEIQRTEQGDSAMYLCASSWKGNYEQYFGPGTRLTVT.